This entry lists 7 T cell receptor beta chains sequenced from one sample in a study of blood T cell repertoires in COVID-19. Using immunoSEQ multiplex PCR, the repertoire was profiled, and TCRdb retains in-frame clones only, with some absent. The sample lists more than 150,000 clones, around 86% seen once, with less than 1% in the top ten. Sequencing was carried out using peripheral blood. The receptors originated from a man younger than 30 with acute or convalescent COVID-19.

The chain couples TRBV5-7 to TRBJ1-1; D possibly corresponds to TRBD1 (5 bases). TRBV5-7 is reported as an ORF; its role is uncertain. The CDR3 covers 11 residues. Here the CDR3 reads CACTGVAEAFF. CDR3 coding DNA: TGTGCGTGCACGGGGGTCGCTGAAGCTTTCTTT.

The chain recombines TRBV18 with TRBJ1-1, with D possibly matching TRBD1 (6 bases). The CDR3 has 11 residues. Per the germline V gene, CDR1 is KGHSH and CDR2 is LQKENI. With 8 bases removed from V and 11 bases from J, the gap between germline ends came to 15 bases. The CDR3: CASQGGSGAFF. CDR3 bases: TGTGCCAGCCAAGGGGGTTCGGGGGCTTTCTTT.

The chain combines TRBV10-3 with TRBJ1-1, with D perhaps matching TRBD1 (5 bases). The V gene's germline CDR1 is ENHRY and CDR2 SYGVKD. V shed 2 bases and J shed 1 base, with 11 bases lying between them. This CDR3 contains 15 residues. CDR3 protein: CAISEIRGRNTEAFF. CDR3 nucleotide sequence: TGTGCCATCAGTGAGATTAGGGGAAGGAACACTGAAGCTTTCTTT.

J is TRBJ2-7 and V is TRBV30, with D possibly being TRBD1 (6 bases). The CDR3 is 13 residues long. Germline V gene data show CDR1 as GTSNPN and CDR2 as SVGIG (reference sequence). The V gene lost 7 bases and the J gene lost 4 bases, with 17 bases spanning the gap. The CDR3 DNA follows: TGTGCCTTCCAAAGGACAGCTGGTTACGAGCAGTACTTC. Its protein product is CAFQRTAGYEQYF.

This clone appeared a few times. The CDR3 spells CASSPKQAFYNSPLHF. In DNA form, the CDR3 reads TGTGCCAGCTCACCGAAACAGGCTTTTTATAATTCACCCCTCCACTTT. The chain links TRBV18 to TRBJ1-6, with a weak D call TRBD1 (5 bases). CDR1 is KGHSH and CDR2 is LQKENI in the germline V gene. The V end was cut by 3 bases, the J end by 4 bases, with 13 bases between. The CDR3 totals 16 residues.

The V and J genes are TRBV5-1 and TRBJ1-5; D gene uncertain. Trimming removed 4 bases from V and 7 bases from J, with 15 bases in between. CDR1 is SGHRS and CDR2 is YFSETQ in the germline V gene. CDR3 length: 14 residues. CDR3 in DNA: TGCGCCAGCAGCCCAGATTTAAGTAAACAGCCCCAGCATTTT. Protein sequence: CASSPDLSKQPQHF.

The rearrangement links TRBV19 to TRBJ1-2; 9 nucleotides line up with TRBD1. The CDR3 covers 14 residues. Germline V gene data show CDR1 as LNHDA and CDR2 as SQIVND (reference sequence). The V and J ends lost 6 bases and 4 bases, in that order; junction bases with no gene match: 6. CDR3 amino acids: CASSRDRDSYGYTF. The CDR3, as DNA: TGTGCCAGTAGCCGGGACAGGGACTCCTATGGCTACACCTTC.